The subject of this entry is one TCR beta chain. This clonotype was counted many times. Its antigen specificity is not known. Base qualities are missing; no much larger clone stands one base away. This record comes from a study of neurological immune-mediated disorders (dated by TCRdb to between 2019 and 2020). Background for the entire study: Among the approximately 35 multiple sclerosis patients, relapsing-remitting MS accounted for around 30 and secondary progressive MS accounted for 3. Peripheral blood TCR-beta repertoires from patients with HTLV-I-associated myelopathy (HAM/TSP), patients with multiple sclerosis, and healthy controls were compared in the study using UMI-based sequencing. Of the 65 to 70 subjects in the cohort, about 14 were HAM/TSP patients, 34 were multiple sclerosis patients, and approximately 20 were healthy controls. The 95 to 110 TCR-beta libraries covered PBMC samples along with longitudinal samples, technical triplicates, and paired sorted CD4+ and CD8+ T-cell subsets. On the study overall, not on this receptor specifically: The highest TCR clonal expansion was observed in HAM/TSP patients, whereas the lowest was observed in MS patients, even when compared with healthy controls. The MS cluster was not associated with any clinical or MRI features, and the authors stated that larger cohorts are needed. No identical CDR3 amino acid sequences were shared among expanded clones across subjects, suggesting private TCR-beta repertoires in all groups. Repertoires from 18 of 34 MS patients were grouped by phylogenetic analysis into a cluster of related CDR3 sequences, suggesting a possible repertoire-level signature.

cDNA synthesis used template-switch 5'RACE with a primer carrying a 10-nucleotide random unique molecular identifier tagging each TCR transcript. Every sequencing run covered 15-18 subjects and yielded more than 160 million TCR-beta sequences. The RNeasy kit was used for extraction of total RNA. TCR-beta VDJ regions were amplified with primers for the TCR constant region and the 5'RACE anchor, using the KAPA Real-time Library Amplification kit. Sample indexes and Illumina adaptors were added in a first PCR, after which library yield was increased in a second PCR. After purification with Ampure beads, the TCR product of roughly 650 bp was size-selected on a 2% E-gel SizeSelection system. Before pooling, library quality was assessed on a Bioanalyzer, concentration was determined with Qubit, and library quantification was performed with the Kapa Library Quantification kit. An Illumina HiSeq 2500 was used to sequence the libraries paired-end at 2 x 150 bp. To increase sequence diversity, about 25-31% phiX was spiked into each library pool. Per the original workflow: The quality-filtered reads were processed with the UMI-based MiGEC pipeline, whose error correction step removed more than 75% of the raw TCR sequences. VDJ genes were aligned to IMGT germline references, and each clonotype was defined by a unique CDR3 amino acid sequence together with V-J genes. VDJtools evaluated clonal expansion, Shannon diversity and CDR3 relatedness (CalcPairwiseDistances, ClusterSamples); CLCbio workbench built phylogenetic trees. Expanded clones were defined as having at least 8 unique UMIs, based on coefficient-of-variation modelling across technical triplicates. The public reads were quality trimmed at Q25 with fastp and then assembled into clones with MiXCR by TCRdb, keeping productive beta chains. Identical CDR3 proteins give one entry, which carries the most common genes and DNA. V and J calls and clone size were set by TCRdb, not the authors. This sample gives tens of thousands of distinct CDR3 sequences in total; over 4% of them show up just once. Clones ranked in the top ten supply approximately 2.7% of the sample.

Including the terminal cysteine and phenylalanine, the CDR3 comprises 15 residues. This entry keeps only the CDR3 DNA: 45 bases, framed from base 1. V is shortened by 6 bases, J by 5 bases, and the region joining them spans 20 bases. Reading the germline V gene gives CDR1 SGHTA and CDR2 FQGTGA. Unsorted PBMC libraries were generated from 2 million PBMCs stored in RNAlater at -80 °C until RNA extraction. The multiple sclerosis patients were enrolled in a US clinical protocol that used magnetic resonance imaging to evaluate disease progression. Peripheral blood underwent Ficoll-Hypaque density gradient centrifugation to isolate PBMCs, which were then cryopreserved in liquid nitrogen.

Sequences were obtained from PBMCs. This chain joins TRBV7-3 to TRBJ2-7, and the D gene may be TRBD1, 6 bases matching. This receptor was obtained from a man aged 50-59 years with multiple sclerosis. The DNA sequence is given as TGTGCCAGCAGGTCGCCGGGACACGGCCCCAACGAGCAGTACTTC. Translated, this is CASRSPGHGPNEQYF.